These 18 T cell receptor beta chains came from one sample sequenced in a study of blood T cell repertoires in COVID-19. This table comes from immunoSEQ multiplex PCR, and its TCRdb copy is limited to in-frame clones, with some not included. This sample carries about 160,000 clones, about 80% of them seen once, and the ten largest clones take about 7.8%. Material: peripheral blood. The receptors derive from a man in his 60s with acute or convalescent COVID-19.

This clone has more than one count but fewer than ten. The V and J genes are TRBV5-1 and TRBJ1-4; 7 bases line up with TRBD1. Germline V gene data show CDR1 as SGHRS and CDR2 as YFSETQ. After removal of 5 bases from V and 5 bases from J, the junction contained 6 bases not matched to a gene. The CDR3 runs 14 residues. CDR3 sequence (DNA): TGCGCCAGCAGACCGGGACAGAGCAATGAAAAACTGTTTTTT. Translating gives CASRPGQSNEKLFF. Based on the CDR3 plus reference TRBV5-1 and TRBJ1-4, the full variable domain is KAGVTQTPRYLIKTRGQQVTLSCSPISGHRSVSWYQQTPGQGLQFLFEYFSETQRNKGNFPGRFSGRQFSNSRSEMNVSTLELGDSALYLCASRPGQSNEKLFFGSGTQLSVL.

The chain carries TRBV11-2 and TRBJ1-3; 9 nucleotides match TRBD1. The junction had 4 bases not matched to a gene; V was cut back by 1 base and J by 0 bases. Germline values: CDR1 SGHAT, CDR2 FQNNGV. The CDR3 is made up of 17 amino acids. CDR3 protein: CASSLGWDRDSGNTIYF. In nucleotides, the CDR3 is TGTGCCAGCAGCTTAGGTTGGGACAGGGACTCTGGAAACACCATATATTTT.

This clone appeared a single time. The chain has TRBV12-5 and TRBJ1-5; TRBD1 matches at 8 bases. CDR1 and CDR2 (germline): LGHNT, FRNRAP. The CDR3 loop spans 16 amino acids. V lost 1 base and J lost 6; bases outside the gene matches: 8. CDR3 protein: CASGLDRGGIAQPQHF. The CDR3 DNA is TGTGCTAGTGGTTTGGACAGGGGGGGGATAGCTCAGCCCCAGCATTTT.

The chain combines TRBV12-5 with TRBJ1-5, with a weak D call TRBD1 (6 bases). V was shortened by 1 base and J by 4 bases, with 8 bases between the two germline ends. The CDR3 totals 14 residues. Per the germline V gene, CDR1 is LGHNT and CDR2 is FRNRAP. This CDR3 reads CASGLEGVNQPQHF. CDR3 bases: TGTGCTAGTGGTTTGGAGGGGGTTAATCAGCCCCAGCATTTT. Supplemented by reference TRBV12-5 and TRBJ1-5, the full variable domain reads DARVTQTPRHKVTEMGQEVTMRCQPILGHNTVFWYRQTMMQGLELLAYFRNRAPLDDSGMPKDRFSAEMPDATLATLKIQPSEPRDSAVYFCASGLEGVNQPQHFGDGTRLSIL.

The chain combines TRBV29-1 with TRBJ2-5, with 7 bases matching TRBD2. The CDR3 is made up of 14 amino acids. V was pared by 3 bases and J by 0 bases, with 4 bases of the junction left unmatched. Germline V CDR1 and CDR2: SQVTM, ANQGSEA. In nucleotides, the CDR3 is TGCAGCGTTGAGGTAGCGGGCAACCAAGAGACCCAGTACTTC. It specifies CSVEVAGNQETQYF.

This clone has a single count. The V gene is TRBV12-3 or TRBV12-4, the J gene TRBJ2-7, with 7 positions matching TRBD1. This CDR3 spans 12 amino acids. J gave up 5 bases and V 3 bases, and 1 base lay outside the gene matches. The CDR3 sequence: CASSFDRDEQYF. The CDR3 region has the DNA TGTGCCAGCAGTTTCGACAGGGACGAGCAGTACTTC.

This clone was detected a few times. The chain uses TRBV6-2 or TRBV6-3 and TRBJ1-6; D unresolved. CDR1 MNHEY and CDR2 SVGEGT come from the germline V gene. Trimming pared 0 bases from V and 11 bases from J, leaving 5 bases between. The CDR3 is made up of 12 amino acids. The CDR3 reads CASSYSKPPLHF. The CDR3 DNA follows: TGTGCCAGCAGTTACTCTAAGCCACCCCTCCACTTT.

J is TRBJ2-5 and V is TRBV30; weak D call: TRBD2 (6 bases). The CDR3 has 13 amino acids. The germline V gene has CDR1 GTSNPN and CDR2 SVGIG (reference sequence). V shed 5 bases and J shed 8 bases, with 18 bases lying between them. In nucleotides, the CDR3 is TGTGCCTGGGCACGGGAGCTGGGGATTACCCAGTACTTC. Translating gives CAWARELGITQYF.

V usage is TRBV28 and J usage is TRBJ1-1, with 9 bases fitting TRBD1. The junction had 9 bases not matched to a gene; V was cut back by 6 bases and J by 7 bases. Germline V lookup: CDR1 MDHEN, CDR2 SYDVKM. The CDR3 loop spans 14 amino acids. The CDR3 reads CASRGQGLHNEAFF. CDR3 sequence (DNA): TGTGCCAGCAGGGGACAGGGACTGCATAATGAAGCTTTCTTT. Looking up the rest from reference TRBV28 and TRBJ1-1 gives the full variable domain: DVKVTQSSRYLVKRTGEKVFLECVQDMDHENMFWYRQDPGLGLRLIYFSYDVKMKEKGDIPEGYSVSREKKERFSLILESASTNQTSMYLCASRGQGLHNEAFFGQGTRLTVV.

The J gene is TRBJ2-3, the V gene TRBV19, with TRBD2 matching over 10 bases. This CDR3 has 16 residues. Trimming at V came to 0 bases and at J to 4 bases, leaving 4 bases not matched to a gene. The germline CDR1 and CDR2 sequences are LNHDA and SQIVND (reference sequence). CDR3 coding DNA: TGTGCCAGTAGTATAGAGCTAGCGGGGGATTCAGATACGCAGTATTTT. Amino acids: CASSIELAGDSDTQYF.

The rearrangement links TRBV19 to TRBJ1-1, with 8 bases lining up with TRBD1. J was trimmed by 2 bases and V by 6 bases; bases with no gene match: 11. Germline V gene sequence: CDR1 LNHDA, CDR2 SQIVND (reference sequence). This CDR3 has 16 amino acids. CDR3 nucleotides: TGTGCCAGTAGCCCTAAGGGGACAGGAACTAACACTGAAGCTTTCTTT. It encodes CASSPKGTGTNTEAFF.

V is TRBV7-3 and J is TRBJ2-7; no clear D gene. V shed 5 bases and J shed 6 bases, with 20 bases lying between them. The CDR3 sequence is 15 residues long. In germline, CDR1 is SGHTA, CDR2 FQGTGA. The CDR3 loop reads CASSPYSGPSAEQYF. CDR3 DNA sequence: TGTGCCAGCAGCCCCTACTCGGGTCCCTCCGCCGAGCAGTACTTC. Drawing the rest from reference TRBV7-3 and TRBJ2-7, the complete variable domain is GAGVSQTPSNKVTEKGKYVELRCDPISGHTALYWYRQSLGQGPEFLIYFQGTGAADDSGLPNDRFFAVRPEGSVSTLKIQRTERGDSAVYLCASSPYSGPSAEQYFGPGTRLTVT.

A single count supports this clone. The chain is built from TRBV5-1 and TRBJ1-1; 8 bases agree with TRBD1. The CDR3 is 12 residues long. V lost 4 bases to trimming and J lost 8 bases; unmatched junction nucleotides: 4. CDR1 and CDR2 (germline): SGHRS, YFSETQ. For the CDR3, the DNA is TGCGCCAGCAGCCAAACAGGGGGGGAAGCTTTCTTT. Translated, it gives CASSQTGGEAFF. The variable domain in full, completed from reference TRBV5-1 and TRBJ1-1, reads KAGVTQTPRYLIKTRGQQVTLSCSPISGHRSVSWYQQTPGQGLQFLFEYFSETQRNKGNFPGRFSGRQFSNSRSEMNVSTLELGDSALYLCASSQTGGEAFFGQGTRLTVV.

The gene calls are TRBV7-2 and TRBJ1-2; TRBD1 matches 8 bases. The CDR3 has 15 residues. Germline loops: CDR1 SGHTA, CDR2 FQGNSA. Trimming at V came to 4 bases and at J to 2 bases, leaving 6 bases not matched to a gene. As DNA, the CDR3 is TGTGCCAGCAGCTCCGGCGGGGACAGGAACTATGGCTACACCTTC. Amino acid sequence: CASSSGGDRNYGYTF.

This chain links TRBV6-5 with TRBJ2-5, with D unresolved. The V end was cut by 4 bases, the J end by 4 bases, with 4 bases between. The germline V gene has CDR1 MNHEY and CDR2 SVGAGI. CDR3 length equals 11 residues. The CDR3 DNA reads as TGTGCCAGCAGTTCTAGAGAGACCCAGTACTTC. This codes for CASSSRETQYF.

This sequence joins TRBV24-1 and TRBJ1-1, with D tentatively TRBD1 (6 bases). Germline values: CDR1 KGHDR, CDR2 SFDVKD. V shed 4 bases and J shed 8 bases, with 13 bases lying between them. The CDR3 runs to 13 residues. CDR3 sequence (DNA): TGTGCCACCAGTGACCGGTTAAGGGGGGAAGCTTTCTTT. It translates to CATSDRLRGEAFF.

CDR3 coding DNA: TGCAGCGTTGAAGAGGCCAGGGAATACACTGAAGCTTTCTTT. It yields the protein CSVEEAREYTEAFF. V and J are TRBV29-1 and TRBJ1-1; tentative D call: TRBD1 (5 bases). This CDR3 region has 14 residues. CDR1 SQVTM and CDR2 ANQGSEA come from the germline V gene. V was pared by 0 bases and J by 3 bases, with 11 bases between.

This rearrangement joins TRBV19 to TRBJ2-1; 9 nucleotides match TRBD1. Germline V lookup: CDR1 LNHDA, CDR2 SQIVND (reference sequence). V dropped 4 bases and J dropped 9; count of bases not matched to a gene: 4. CDR3 length: 13 amino acids. In DNA, the CDR3 is TGTGCCAGTAGTACCGGACAGGGGCCTGAGCAGTTCTTC. It codes for CASSTGQGPEQFF.